The 15 T cell receptor beta chains in this list originate from one sample, sequenced in a study of blood T cell repertoires in COVID-19. Measured with immunoSEQ multiplex PCR; TCRdb has only the in-frame clones, and not every one. The sample lists about 120,000 clones; roughly four fifths were seen once. Source material: peripheral blood. The source of these receptors is a man between 25 and 39 years old with COVID-19, enrolled during active disease.

The chain couples TRBV29-1 to TRBJ1-4; D may be TRBD1 (5 bases). Germline values: CDR1 SQVTM, CDR2 ANQGSEA. The CDR3 extends over 12 amino acids. Trimming left V 7 bases short and J 8 bases short, with 14 bases between. The CDR3 DNA reads TGCAGCGCCCGGGGGAGGGGCGAAAAACTGTTTTTT. It is translated as CSARGRGEKLFF.

The rearrangement uses TRBV4-2 and TRBJ1-5; weak D call: TRBD1 (5 bases). CDR1 and CDR2 (germline): LGHNA, YNFKEQ. This CDR3 is built from 14 residues. V was pared by 1 base and J by 5 bases, with 9 bases between. The CDR3 DNA reads as TGTGCCAGCAGCCAAGGCGGGGCTGATCAGCCCCAGCATTTT. This sequence encodes CASSQGGADQPQHF.

This chain uses TRBV11-2 with TRBJ2-7; 7 nucleotides align to TRBD2. Germline loops: CDR1 SGHAT, CDR2 FQNNGV. This CDR3 spans 15 amino acids. V lost 1 base, J lost 3 bases, and 6 bases stayed unmatched. The DNA of the CDR3 is TGTGCCAGCAGCTTAGCTAGCGGAGAGTACTACGAGCAGTACTTC. Its translation is CASSLASGEYYEQYF. The entire variable domain, with the rest obtained from reference TRBV11-2 and TRBJ2-7, is as follows: EAGVAQSPRYKIIEKRQSVAFWCNPISGHATLYWYQQILGQGPKLLIQFQNNGVVDDSQLPKDRFSAERLKGVDSTLKIQPAKLEDSAVYLCASSLASGEYYEQYFGPGTRLTVT.

This rearrangement joins TRBV11-1 to TRBJ2-3, with 11 bases lining up with TRBD2. The CDR3 has 15 residues. V was clipped by 4 bases and J by 5 bases; unmatched bases: 5. Per germline, CDR1 SGHAT and CDR2 FQDESV (reference sequence). The CDR3 region is CASSSGTSGGDTQYF. The CDR3 region has the DNA TGTGCCAGCAGCTCGGGGACTAGCGGTGGAGATACGCAGTATTTT.

Here the CDR3 reads CASSLMRGWTNTGELFF. CDR3 sequence (DNA): TGTGCCAGCAGCTTAATGAGGGGGTGGACGAACACCGGGGAGCTGTTTTTT. V is TRBV7-2 and J is TRBJ2-2; weak D call: TRBD1 (6 bases). The V end lost 2 bases, the J end lost 0 bases, and 13 bases lay between the germline ends. CDR3 length: 17 residues. Germline CDR1 is SGHTA and CDR2 is FQGNSA.

The V and J genes are TRBV28 and TRBJ2-7, with a tentative D call TRBD2 (6 bases). Trimming pared 0 bases from V and 2 bases from J, leaving 11 bases between. Germline-derived CDR1 and CDR2 are MDHEN and SYDVKM. The CDR3 consists of 15 residues. This CDR3 is CASSLWAGGTYEQYF. The CDR3 nucleotides are TGTGCCAGCAGTTTATGGGCGGGCGGGACCTACGAGCAGTACTTC.

This clone appeared a few times. This chain links TRBV5-1 with TRBJ1-2; TRBD1 is a possible D gene (5 bases). Germline V gene data show CDR1 as SGHRS and CDR2 as YFSETQ. The V end lost 0 bases, the J end lost 6 bases, and 9 bases lay between the germline ends. The CDR3 is 13 residues long. DNA of the CDR3: TGCGCCAGCAGCTTGGCCCGGGGGGATGGCTACACCTTC. Its protein product is CASSLARGDGYTF.

The V and J genes are TRBV24-1 and TRBJ2-5, with 10 bases fitting TRBD2. Trimming cost V 2 bases and J 2 bases; bases outside gene matches: 7. Germline V gene sequence: CDR1 KGHDR, CDR2 SFDVKD. The CDR3 totals 17 residues. The CDR3 sequence is CATSDWPGLATQETQYF. The DNA for the CDR3 is TGTGCCACCAGTGATTGGCCGGGACTAGCGACACAAGAGACCCAGTACTTC.

This chain joins TRBV27 and TRBJ1-3, with a weak D call TRBD1 (5 bases). V lost 5 bases, J lost 0 bases, and 11 bases lay in between. CDR3 size: 15 residues. Germline V gene sequence: CDR1 MNHEY, CDR2 SMNVEV (reference sequence). This chain's CDR3 is CASSIRGDSGNTIYF. CDR3 nucleotides: TGTGCCAGCAGTATCCGGGGGGACTCTGGAAACACCATATATTTT.

The V call is TRBV28, the J call TRBJ2-1, with TRBD1 matching over 8 bases. Germline loops: CDR1 MDHEN, CDR2 SYDVKM. The CDR3 is made up of 12 amino acids. The J segment lost 9 bases and the V segment lost 5 bases, leaving 3 bases of the junction unmatched. The CDR3 loop reads CASSRQGSEQFF. The CDR3, as DNA: TGTGCCAGCAGTAGACAGGGGTCTGAGCAGTTCTTC.

J is TRBJ1-2 and V is TRBV6-5; D is possibly TRBD1 (6 bases). The ends were cut back, 9 bases at V and 4 bases at J, with 12 bases in the middle. The CDR3 is 12 residues long. CDR1 is MNHEY and CDR2 is SVGAGI in the germline V gene. DNA of the CDR3: TGTGCCAGTTCCCAGGGGACCTATGGCTACACCTTC. Protein: CASSQGTYGYTF.

Of note for this clone: The identical CDR3 is also encoded by other nucleotide sequences in the sample. This chain joins TRBV5-1 and TRBJ1-1; D is ambiguous. The CDR3 extends over 15 amino acids. CDR1 is SGHRS, CDR2 YFSETQ, per germline. V lost 0 bases and J lost 4, with 13 bases in between. CDR3 sequence (DNA): TGCGCCAGCAGCTTGGCCCCGGGAGCGGTCACTGAAGCTTTCTTT. It encodes CASSLAPGAVTEAFF.

The chain carries TRBV10-3 and TRBJ2-3; unclear D gene. The ends were cut back, 0 bases at V and 2 bases at J, with 6 bases in the middle. Germline CDR1 and CDR2: ENHRY and SYGVKD. CDR3 length: 14 amino acids. The DNA for the CDR3 is TGTGCCATCAGTGAGTCTCTTTACACAGATACGCAGTATTTT. It specifies CAISESLYTDTQYF.

The rearrangement links TRBV27 to TRBJ2-3, with 14 nucleotides matching TRBD2. Germline CDR1 reads MNHEY; CDR2 reads SMNVEV (reference sequence). V lost 1 base to trimming and J lost 5 bases; unmatched junction nucleotides: 8. The CDR3 extends over 18 amino acids. The CDR3 region has the DNA TGTGCCAGCAGTTTATTTCGAGGGACTAGCGGGAGTGTAGATACGCAGTATTTT. Protein: CASSLFRGTSGSVDTQYF.

This chain uses TRBV6-5 with TRBJ1-2, with TRBD1 matching 9 bases. CDR1 MNHEY and CDR2 SVGAGI come from the germline V gene. The CDR3 extends over 13 amino acids. J lost 5 bases, V lost 6 bases, and 4 bases had no gene match. CDR3 sequence reads: CASSRDRVYGYTF. As DNA, the CDR3 is TGTGCCAGCAGCCGGGACAGGGTTTATGGCTACACCTTC.